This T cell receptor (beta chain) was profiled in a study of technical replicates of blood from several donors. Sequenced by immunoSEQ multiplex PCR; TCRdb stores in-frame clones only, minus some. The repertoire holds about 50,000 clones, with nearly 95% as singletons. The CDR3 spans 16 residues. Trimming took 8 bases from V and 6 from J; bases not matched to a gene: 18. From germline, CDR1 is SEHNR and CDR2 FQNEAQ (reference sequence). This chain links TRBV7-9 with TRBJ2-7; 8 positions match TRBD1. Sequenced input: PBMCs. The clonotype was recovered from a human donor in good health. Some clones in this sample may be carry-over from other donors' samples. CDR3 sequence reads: CASGRTRSQGASEQYF. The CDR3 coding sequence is TGTGCCAGCGGCAGAACCCGATCTCAGGGGGCTAGCGAGCAGTACTTC. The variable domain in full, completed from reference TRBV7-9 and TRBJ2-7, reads DTGVSQNPRHKITKRGQNVTFRCDPISEHNRLYWYRQTLGQGPEFLTYFQNEAQLEKSRLLSDRFSAERPKGSFSTLEIQRTEQGDSAMYLCASGRTRSQGASEQYFGPGTRLTVT.